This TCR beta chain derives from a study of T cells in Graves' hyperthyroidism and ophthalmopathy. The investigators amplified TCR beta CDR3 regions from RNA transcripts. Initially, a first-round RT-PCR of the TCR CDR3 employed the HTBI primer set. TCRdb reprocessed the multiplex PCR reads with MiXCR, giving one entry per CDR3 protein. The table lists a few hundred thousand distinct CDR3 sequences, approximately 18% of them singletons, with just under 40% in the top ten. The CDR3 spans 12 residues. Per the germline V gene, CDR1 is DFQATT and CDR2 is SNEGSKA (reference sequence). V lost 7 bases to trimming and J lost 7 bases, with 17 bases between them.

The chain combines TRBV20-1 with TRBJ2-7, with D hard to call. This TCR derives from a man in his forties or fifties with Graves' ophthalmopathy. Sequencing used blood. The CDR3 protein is CSVLRPAEEQYF. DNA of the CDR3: TGCAGTGTTCTGAGGCCGGCCGAGGAGCAGTACTTC.